This T cell receptor beta chain was sequenced during a study of blood T cell repertoires in COVID-19. Study context: T cells, B-cell-depleted T cells, or PBMCs supplied cDNA or gDNA.

Using immunoSEQ multiplex PCR, the repertoire was profiled, and TCRdb retains in-frame clones only, with some absent. The sample has about 220,000 clones, 83% seen once. Germline lookup yields CDR1 LNHDA and CDR2 SQIVND (reference sequence). The junction had 6 bases not matched to a gene; V was cut back by 5 bases and J by 10 bases. This CDR3 has 14 residues. The chain employs TRBV19 and TRBJ1-6; 9 positions agree with TRBD1. The sequencing input was PBMCs or T cells enriched from blood (not recorded which). This TCR came from a woman aged 45-65 years who had been exposed to COVID-19. This CDR3 is CASSAGTGYSPLHF. In DNA, the CDR3 is TGTGCCAGTAGTGCTGGGACAGGGTACTCACCCCTCCACTTT.